This T cell receptor (beta chain) derives from a study of CD8 T cells in ankylosing spondylitis (dated by TCRdb to 2017 to 2019). In the study overall: To find TCR variants linked to disease, the study profiled T cell receptor beta repertoires in ankylosing spondylitis patients and healthy donors. The whole study cohort included 108 healthy donors and 25 ankylosing spondylitis patients. Peripheral blood was sampled, and synovial fluid was additionally collected from ankylosing spondylitis patients. General study outcomes and caveats: Some motif variants were previously reported in synovial fluid and blood of reactive arthritis patients, suggesting common disease-initiation mechanisms. A TCR beta motif made up of roughly eight highly homologous amino acid variants appeared to be characteristic of blood from ankylosing spondylitis patients. The disease-linked clones showed a CD8+ phenotype and occurred at relatively low frequencies in peripheral blood. The disease-linked clones were reported to be significantly enriched in matched synovial fluid samples from ankylosing spondylitis patients.

This clonotype was counted ten times or more. What antigen it recognizes has not been identified. Base qualities are not provided; no much larger clone lies one nucleotide away. CDR1 ENHRY and CDR2 SYGVKD were looked up in the germline V gene. The CDR3 has 14 amino acids, counting the end cysteine and phenylalanine. Just CDR3 DNA is preserved here, 42 bases in frame from base 1. V is trimmed back by 3 bases and J by 6 bases, and the junction contains 1 base that no gene match accounts for. The sample was run on an Illumina HiSeq 2500. Quantitative 5'-RACE with molecular barcodes was the method used to prepare the TCR beta libraries. Per the source publication's procedure: A new computational method, built on a probabilistic model of VDJ rearrangement, was used to identify disease-linked TCR variants. TCRdb trimmed public reads at Q25 via fastp, called clones via MiXCR and kept in-frame beta chains. Each CDR3 protein appears once, grouped with its most common genes and DNA. Clone size and V and J calls follow TCRdb, not the original study. For this sample there are 50,000 to 60,000 distinct CDR3 sequences; 6.5% to 9% appear just once. The ten largest clones represent around 7.8% of the sample.

The source of this sequence is a female donor with ankylosing spondylitis or in good health (not recorded which). Recombination joined TRBV10-3 with TRBJ2-2, with 10 bases matching TRBD1. The sample comprised blood, either unsorted or a sorted T cell fraction (not recorded which). For the CDR3, the sequence is CAISDGTGAGELFF. The nucleotides read TGTGCCATCAGTGACGGGACAGGGGCCGGGGAGCTGTTTTTT.